The 8 T cell receptor beta chains below were found in one sample sequenced in a study of T cells in women clearing cervical HPV infection. Generated by immunoSEQ multiplex PCR, the TCRdb table keeps only in-frame clones and is missing some. Its listing shows under 45,000 clones. Sequencing was done on a sample of blood buffy coat. All receptors come from a woman aged 18-70 years with a cervical HPV16 infection that either progressed to CIN3+ or cleared (not recorded which).

As for this clone: The read halts 3 residues ahead of the CDR3 end, with the missing end drawn from the germline J gene. The chain recombines TRBV29-1 with TRBJ1-1; D perhaps matches TRBD1 (6 bases). Germline CDR1 and CDR2: SQVTM and ANQGSEA. The CDR3 extends over 15 amino acids. V lost 6 bases and J lost 5, with 22 bases in between. CDR3 residues: CSVKLHRDEGTEAFF. The part of the CDR3 DNA that was read is TGCAGCGTCAAACTTCACAGGGACGAGGGGACTGAA.

Note on this clone: The missing CDR3 end, 3 residues past where the read stops, is filled in from the germline J gene. The V gene is TRBV7-2, the J gene TRBJ1-1, with no clear D. Per germline, CDR1 SGHTA and CDR2 FQGNSA. Deletions cut 3 bases from V and 1 base from J, with 6 bases between. The CDR3 has 13 residues. The CDR3 loop reads CASSFQRNTEAFF. CDR3 bases read: TGTGCCAGCAGCTTTCAGCGGAACACTGAA.

On this clone itself: The read ends 3 residues before the CDR3 terminus; that terminus is restored from the germline J gene. The chain couples TRBV19 to TRBJ2-1; D gene uncertain. The CDR3 is 13 amino acids. The germline CDR1 and CDR2 sequences are LNHDA and SQIVND (reference sequence). The ends were cut back, 6 bases at V and 7 bases at J, with 13 bases in the middle. Partial CDR3 DNA: TGTGCCAGTAGCTCCGGTCTCCTTAATGAG. Residues: CASSSGLLNE. Given in full, the CDR3 is CASSSGLLNEQFF.

Concerning this clone itself: The CDR3 goes on 3 residues after the read ends, and that part is filled in from the germline J gene. V gene TRBV30 combines with J gene TRBJ2-2; 7 bases are shared with TRBD1. Germline V CDR1 and CDR2: GTSNPN, SVGIG (reference sequence). The CDR3 consists of 13 residues. The DNA read from the CDR3 is TGTGCCTGGGAGGCAGGGGGAAATTCACCG. This encodes CAWEAGGNSP. In full, the CDR3 reads CAWEAGGNSPLFF.

On this clone itself: The read ends 3 residues before the CDR3 terminus; that terminus is restored from the germline J gene. This chain connects TRBV29-1 to TRBJ2-7; 8 positions match TRBD1. The germline V gene encodes CDR1 SQVTM and CDR2 ANQGSEA. Unmatched junction bases numbered 11, after V lost 4 bases and J lost 6 bases. The CDR3 sequence is 14 residues long. The CDR3 DNA, read in part, is TGCAGCGTTGGCGGGACAGGCCGACCGTCCGAG. Encoded protein: CSVGGTGRPSE. The complete CDR3 sequence is CSVGGTGRPSEQYF.

Turning to this clone: The read ends 3 residues before the CDR3 terminus; that terminus is restored from the germline J gene. The chain carries TRBV2 and TRBJ1-4; 8 nucleotides line up with TRBD1. The V gene end was trimmed by 5 bases and the J gene end by 7 bases; junction bases not matched to a gene: 6. This CDR3 spans 14 amino acids. The germline V gene has CDR1 SNHLY and CDR2 FYNNEI. Here the CDR3 reads CASSPDRGGEKLFF. The part of the CDR3 DNA that was read is TGTGCCAGCAGTCCCGACAGGGGTGGTGAAAAA.

Comments on this clone: Different DNA sequences within this sample yield the same CDR3. The CDR3 region is CASSTLGANGNTIYF. Partial CDR3 DNA: TGTGCCAGCAGTACTCTTGGGGCCAACGGAAACACC. The gene calls are TRBV14 and TRBJ1-3; possibly TRBD1 for D (5 bases). From the germline J gene comes the end of the CDR3, since the read stops 3 residues before it. From germline, CDR1 is SGHDN and CDR2 FVKESK. Trimming stripped 6 bases from V and 4 bases from J, with 16 bases between. The CDR3 spans 15 residues.

Worth noting for this clone: The sequenced fragment ends 3 residues before the CDR3 boundary, so the rest is inferred from the germline J gene. This rearrangement joins TRBV6-1 to TRBJ2-3, with no clear D. Germline values: CDR1 MNHNS, CDR2 SASEGT. The V gene lost 1 base and the J gene lost 2 bases, with 10 bases spanning the gap. CDR3 length equals 15 residues. The CDR3 bases that were read are TGTGCCAGCAGTGAAGGCCTGGGCGTCACAGATACG. It encodes CASSEGLGVTDT. The entire CDR3 protein is CASSEGLGVTDTQYF.